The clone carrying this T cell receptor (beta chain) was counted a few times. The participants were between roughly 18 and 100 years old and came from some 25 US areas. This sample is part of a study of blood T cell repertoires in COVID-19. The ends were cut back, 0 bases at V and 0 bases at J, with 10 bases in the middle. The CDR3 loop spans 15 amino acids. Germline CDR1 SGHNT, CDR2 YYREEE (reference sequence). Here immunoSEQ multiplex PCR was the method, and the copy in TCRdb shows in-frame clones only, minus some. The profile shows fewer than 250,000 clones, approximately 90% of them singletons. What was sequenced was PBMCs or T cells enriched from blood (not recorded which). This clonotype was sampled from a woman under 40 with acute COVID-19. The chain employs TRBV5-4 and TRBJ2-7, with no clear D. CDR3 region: CASSLGGTLSYEQYF. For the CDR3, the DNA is TGTGCCAGCAGCTTGGGCGGTACACTCTCCTACGAGCAGTACTTC.